Shown below are 19 T cell receptor beta chains from a single sample sequenced in a study of blood T cell repertoires in COVID-19. Repertoires were generated with immunoSEQ multiplex PCR, while TCRdb's copy carries only in-frame clones and drops some. Found here are about 120,000 clones, 60% to 85% of them singletons; the top ten hold roughly 2%. The sample taken for sequencing was peripheral blood. These receptors all come from a man in his sixties or seventies with acute or convalescent COVID-19.

The chain has TRBV29-1 and TRBJ2-3; D is unresolved. This CDR3 has 14 residues. The germline V gene has CDR1 SQVTM and CDR2 ANQGSEA. V dropped 6 bases and J dropped 0 bases, with 13 bases sitting between them. CDR3 in amino acids: CSVARLDSTDTQYF. The DNA for the CDR3 is TGCAGCGTCGCCCGTCTAGACAGCACAGATACGCAGTATTTT.

The gene calls are TRBV7-9 and TRBJ1-4; tentatively, D is TRBD1 (5 bases). Germline lookup yields CDR1 SEHNR and CDR2 FQNEAQ (reference sequence). The CDR3 is 13 amino acids. Trimming took off 4 bases at V and 7 bases at J, with 10 bases between the two ends. Here the CDR3 reads CASSSGLTEKLFF. The CDR3 nucleotides are TGTGCCAGCAGCTCGGGACTGACTGAAAAACTGTTTTTT. Based on the CDR3 plus reference TRBV7-9 and TRBJ1-4, the full variable domain is DTGVSQNPRHKITKRGQNVTFRCDPISEHNRLYWYRQTLGQGPEFLTYFQNEAQLEKSRLLSDRFSAERPKGSFSTLEIQRTEQGDSAMYLCASSSGLTEKLFFGSGTQLSVL.

The gene calls are TRBV5-1 and TRBJ1-1, with unresolved D. V was clipped by 2 bases and J by 2 bases, with 13 bases between them. CDR1 and CDR2 (germline): SGHRS, YFSETQ. The CDR3 is 15 amino acids. CDR3 DNA: TGCGCCAGCAGCTTCCCTCTGTCGGGAAACACTGAAGCTTTCTTT. Its translation: CASSFPLSGNTEAFF.

The chain recombines TRBV5-1 with TRBJ1-1; TRBD1 matches 9 bases. The length of the CDR3 is 14 residues. Germline lookup yields CDR1 SGHRS and CDR2 YFSETQ. Unmatched junction bases numbered 6, after V lost 4 bases and J lost 5 bases. CDR3 in amino acids: CASSAGQGWTEAFF. The CDR3 DNA follows: TGCGCCAGCAGCGCGGGACAGGGTTGGACTGAAGCTTTCTTT.

The chain joins TRBV18 to TRBJ2-3, with 8 bases lining up with TRBD1. CDR1 is KGHSH and CDR2 is LQKENI in the germline V gene. The V segment lost 6 bases and the J segment 12 bases; nucleotides outside the gene matches: 8. The CDR3 covers 12 residues. CDR3: CASSPQDRAQYF. CDR3 coding DNA: TGTGCCAGCTCTCCTCAGGACAGGGCCCAGTATTTT.

V is TRBV14 and J is TRBJ2-1; TRBD2 aligns across 9 bases. The V gene end was trimmed by 4 bases and the J gene end by 5 bases; junction bases not matched to a gene: 9. The CDR3 runs to 16 residues. CDR1 SGHDN and CDR2 FVKESK come from the germline V gene. The CDR3 spells CASSRISGGGNNEQFF. The CDR3 DNA reads as TGTGCCAGCAGCCGTATTAGCGGGGGTGGGAACAATGAGCAGTTCTTC.

The chain couples TRBV24-1 to TRBJ1-5, with 9 nucleotides matching TRBD1. Germline assignment: CDR1 KGHDR and CDR2 SFDVKD. Losses at the gene ends were 9 bases for V and 7 bases for J; bases not matched to a gene: 3. The CDR3 spans 12 residues. DNA for the CDR3: TGTGCCACCGGGACAGGGAACCAGCCCCAGCATTTT. As protein: CATGTGNQPQHF.

V gene TRBV6-4 combines with J gene TRBJ2-1; 8 nucleotides match TRBD1. The V and J ends lost 4 bases and 2 bases, in that order; junction bases with no gene match: 4. Germline CDR1 reads MRHNA; CDR2 reads SNTAGT. The CDR3 is made up of 15 amino acids. The chain's CDR3 is CASSAMDRAYNEQFF. The CDR3 nucleotides are TGTGCCAGCAGTGCCATGGACAGGGCCTACAATGAGCAGTTCTTC.

In its sample, this clone was seen a few times. V usage is TRBV4-3 and J usage is TRBJ2-5; D possibly corresponds to TRBD1 (5 bases). The germline V and J ends were trimmed by 0 bases and 2 bases, with 13 bases remaining between them. The CDR3 is 16 amino acids. Germline loops: CDR1 LGHNA, CDR2 YSLEER. CDR3 in DNA: TGCGCCAGCAGCCAAGAATGGCAGGGCGGTCAAGAGACCCAGTACTTC. Translated: CASSQEWQGGQETQYF.

The gene calls are TRBV6-5 and TRBJ1-1; TRBD1 matches 10 bases. V gave up 7 bases and J gave up 6 bases; unmatched junction bases: 11. The CDR3 has 15 residues. Per germline, CDR1 MNHEY and CDR2 SVGAGI. This chain's CDR3 is CASTKRDRGAPEAFF. CDR3 DNA: TGTGCCAGCACCAAGAGGGACAGGGGCGCCCCTGAAGCTTTCTTT.

The chain couples TRBV29-1 to TRBJ1-1; 8 bases match TRBD1. Losses at the gene ends were 3 bases for V and 2 bases for J; bases not matched to a gene: 5. Germline V gene data show CDR1 as SQVTM and CDR2 as ANQGSEA. The CDR3 covers 14 residues. The CDR3 sequence: CSVDSGTGNTEAFF. In DNA, the CDR3 is TGCAGCGTTGACTCCGGGACAGGCAACACTGAAGCTTTCTTT.

The V call is TRBV19, the J call TRBJ2-1; TRBD1 matches at 10 bases. Germline loops: CDR1 LNHDA, CDR2 SQIVND (reference sequence). This CDR3 is 13 amino acids long. The ends lost 1 base at V and 12 bases at J; junction bases unmatched: 3. The CDR3 nucleotides are TGTGCCAGTAGTATAGCCTGGGACAGGGGGCAGTTCTTC. Translating it yields CASSIAWDRGQFF.

This clone was counted between two and nine times. This rearrangement joins TRBV5-1 to TRBJ2-3; 7 bases align to TRBD1. CDR1 and CDR2 (germline): SGHRS, YFSETQ. V lost 5 bases and J lost 1; bases outside the gene matches: 10. CDR3 length equals 16 residues. CDR3 nucleotides: TGCGCCAGCAGTTCCCGCAGGGGGTTACGCACAGATACGCAGTATTTT. Translating it yields CASSSRRGLRTDTQYF.

V gene TRBV6-2 or TRBV6-3 combines with J gene TRBJ2-2, with D tentatively TRBD2 (6 bases). CDR3 length: 16 residues. Trimming cost V 2 bases and J 1 base, with 11 bases left between them. Germline-derived CDR1 and CDR2 are MNHEY and SVGEGT. CDR3 region: CASSYRRGGNTGELFF. CDR3 bases: TGTGCCAGCAGTTACAGGAGGGGAGGGAACACCGGGGAGCTGTTTTTT.

J is TRBJ1-2 and V is TRBV6-4; no reliable D call. Germline CDR1 reads MRHNA; CDR2 reads SNTAGT. Trimming removed 3 bases from V and 0 bases from J, with 8 bases in between. CDR3 size: 14 residues. CDR3 sequence: CASSETYSNYGYTF. CDR3 nucleotide sequence: TGTGCCAGCAGTGAGACATACTCTAACTATGGCTACACCTTC.

The chain carries TRBV9 and TRBJ1-2; D is ambiguous. CDR3 length equals 13 residues. The germline CDR1 and CDR2 sequences are SGDLS and YYNGEE. The V end lost 4 bases, the J end lost 3 bases, and 10 bases lay between the germline ends. The CDR3 protein is CASSPPGDYGYTF. The CDR3 bases are TGTGCCAGCAGCCCCCCCGGGGACTATGGCTACACCTTC. Together with reference TRBV9 and TRBJ1-2, the CDR3 gives the full variable domain: DSGVTQTPKHLITATGQRVTLRCSPRSGDLSVYWYQQSLDQGLQFLIQYYNGEERAKGNILERFSAQQFPDLHSELNLSSLELGDSALYFCASSPPGDYGYTFGSGTRLTVV.

The V gene is TRBV6-1, the J gene TRBJ1-5; D might be TRBD1 (5 bases). The germline CDR1 and CDR2 sequences are MNHNS and SASEGT. The CDR3 is made up of 14 amino acids. V was cut by 0 bases and J by 6 bases, with 9 bases left in between. CDR3 amino acids: CASSEAGGPQPQHF. CDR3 sequence (DNA): TGTGCCAGCAGTGAAGCGGGGGGACCTCAGCCCCAGCATTTT.

The genes are TRBV10-3 and TRBJ2-7, with TRBD2 as a possible D gene (5 bases). V lost 2 bases, J lost 0 bases, and 8 bases lay in between. Germline V lookup: CDR1 ENHRY, CDR2 SYGVKD. CDR3 length equals 14 residues. CDR3 residues: CAISERGVSYEQYF. CDR3 DNA sequence: TGTGCCATCAGTGAGCGGGGAGTCTCCTACGAGCAGTACTTC.

This rearrangement joins TRBV13 to TRBJ1-5; no clear D gene. This CDR3 comprises 16 residues. Germline-derived CDR1 and CDR2 are PRHDT and FYEKMQ (reference sequence). V was clipped by 0 bases and J by 3 bases, with 12 bases between them. CDR3 DNA sequence: TGTGCCAGCAGCTTAGGTCCCTCGAGGAACAATCAGCCCCAGCATTTT. Protein: CASSLGPSRNNQPQHF.